This TCR beta chain was obtained from a study of OX40 agonist ivuxolimab in advanced cancers. The wider study: The treatment was a fully human IgG2 OX40 agonist, ivuxolimab.

Overall study results and limits: The 0.1-3.0 mg/kg partial responders had among the lowest clonal expansion.

Assay: immunoSEQ multiplex PCR; the TCRdb copy retains only in-frame clones and omits some. The sample records about 50,000 clones, roughly three quarters being singletons. Notes on this clone: Its matching antigen is unknown.

Germline V gene lookup returns CDR1 MNHNY and CDR2 SVGAGI (reference sequence). The CDR3 is 12 amino acids. V gave up 6 bases and J gave up 11 bases; unmatched junction bases: 5. This receptor was taken from an adult with an advanced solid tumor such as melanoma, head and neck, liver or kidney cancer. The chain has TRBV6-6 and TRBJ1-1, with 11 nucleotides matching TRBD1. The sequencing here drew on CD4+ or CD8+ T cells sorted from blood, taken in a trial of the OX40 agonist ivuxolimab. The CDR3 nucleotides read TGTGCCAGCAGCTGGGGACAGGGGGACGCTTTCTTT. It codes for CASSWGQGDAFF.